The T cell receptor beta chain under discussion was sequenced for a study of a mutant IDH1 vaccine in newly diagnosed glioma. Turning to the study itself: Vaccination followed radiotherapy alone by 4-6 weeks, or accompanied temozolomide cycles. Standard pretreatment was either radiotherapy, temozolomide, or, for most, radiochemotherapy with temozolomide.

The data were produced by immunoSEQ multiplex PCR, yet TCRdb's version contains in-frame clones alone and is incomplete. This table has roughly 60,000 clones, around 84% appearing once. Indicated time point: week 23, last vaccination. A single vaccine dose contained 300 ug of mutant IDH1 20-mer peptide, and topical imiquimod was used with it. Trimming stripped 2 bases from V and 2 bases from J, with 10 bases between. Germline lookup yields CDR1 SGHNT and CDR2 YENEEA. There are 14 residues in the CDR3. Regarding this clone: The antigen is not known.

This chain links TRBV11-3 with TRBJ2-7; D may match TRBD1 or TRBD2 (6 bases each). The sequence derives from a man aged 30 to 39 with glioma. Sequencing used PBMCs, obtained from a glioma patient whose treatment included an IDH1 peptide vaccine. The CDR3: CASSLRGDAYEQYF. CDR3 nucleotides: TGTGCCAGCAGCTTAAGGGGGGATGCCTACGAGCAGTACTTC.